The source of this T cell receptor (beta chain) is a study of cytomegalovirus exposure and HLA in healthy donors. J gave up 1 base and V 7 bases, and 19 bases lay outside the gene matches. The CDR3 totals 20 residues. Germline V gives CDR1 WSHSY, CDR2 SAAADI. 60 Vbeta and 13 Jbeta primers were used in PCR. The assay was immunoSEQ multiplex PCR, and TCRdb's table has in-frame clones only and misses some. The listing records tens of thousands of clones. The chain links TRBV10-2 to TRBJ2-3, with 11 nucleotides matching TRBD2. The TCR comes from a woman aged 60-75 years in good health and CMV-seronegative. Sequencing input: PBMCs. The CDR3 sequence is CASKDLFLAGGAGGTDTQYF. CDR3 coding DNA: TGCGCCAGCAAAGATCTCTTCCTAGCGGGAGGTGCGGGGGGCACAGATACGCAGTATTTT.